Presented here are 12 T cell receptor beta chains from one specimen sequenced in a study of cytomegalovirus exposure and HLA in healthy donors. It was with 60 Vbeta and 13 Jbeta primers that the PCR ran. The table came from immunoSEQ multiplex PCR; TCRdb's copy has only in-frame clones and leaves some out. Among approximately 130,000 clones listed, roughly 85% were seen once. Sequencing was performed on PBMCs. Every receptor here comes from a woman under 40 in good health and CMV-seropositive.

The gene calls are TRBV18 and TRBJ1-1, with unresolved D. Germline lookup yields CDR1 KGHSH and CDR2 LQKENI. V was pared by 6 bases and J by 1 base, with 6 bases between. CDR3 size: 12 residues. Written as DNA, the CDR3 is TGTGCCAGCTCCCGACAGAACACTGAAGCTTTCTTT. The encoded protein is CASSRQNTEAFF.

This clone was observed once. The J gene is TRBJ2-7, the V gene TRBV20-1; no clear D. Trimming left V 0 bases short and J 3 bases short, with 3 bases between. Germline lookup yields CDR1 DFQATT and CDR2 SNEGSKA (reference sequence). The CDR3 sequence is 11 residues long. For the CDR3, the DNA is TGCAGTGCTAGAGACAGCTACGAGCAGTACTTC. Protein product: CSARDSYEQYF.

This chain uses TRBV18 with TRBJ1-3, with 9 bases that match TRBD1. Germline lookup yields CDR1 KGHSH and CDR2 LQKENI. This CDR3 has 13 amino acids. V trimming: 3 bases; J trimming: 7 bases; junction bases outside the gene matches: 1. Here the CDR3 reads CASSPDRGNTIYF. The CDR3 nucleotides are TGTGCCAGCTCACCGGACAGGGGTAACACCATATATTTT.

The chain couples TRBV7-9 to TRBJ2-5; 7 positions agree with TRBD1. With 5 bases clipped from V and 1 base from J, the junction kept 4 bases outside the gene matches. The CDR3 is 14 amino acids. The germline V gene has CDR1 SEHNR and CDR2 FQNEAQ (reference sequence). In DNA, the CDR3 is TGTGCCAGCAGCACCTGGACAGGCCAAGAGACCCAGTACTTC. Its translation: CASSTWTGQETQYF.

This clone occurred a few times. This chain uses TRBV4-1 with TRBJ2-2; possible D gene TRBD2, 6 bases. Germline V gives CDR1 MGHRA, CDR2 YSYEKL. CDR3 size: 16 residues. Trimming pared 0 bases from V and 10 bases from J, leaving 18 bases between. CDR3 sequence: CASSQDPPGGSEELFF. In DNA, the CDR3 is TGCGCCAGCAGCCAAGATCCCCCTGGGGGGAGTGAGGAGCTGTTTTTT.

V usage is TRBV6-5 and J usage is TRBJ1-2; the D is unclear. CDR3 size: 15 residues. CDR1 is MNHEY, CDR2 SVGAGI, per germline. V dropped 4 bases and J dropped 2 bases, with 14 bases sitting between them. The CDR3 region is CASSSERNLNYGYTF. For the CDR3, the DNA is TGTGCCAGCAGTTCGGAGCGTAACCTAAACTATGGCTACACCTTC.

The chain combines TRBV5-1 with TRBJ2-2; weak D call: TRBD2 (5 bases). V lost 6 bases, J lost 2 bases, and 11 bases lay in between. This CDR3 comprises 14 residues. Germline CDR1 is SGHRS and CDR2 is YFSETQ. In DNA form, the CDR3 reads TGCGCCAGCACCGGGGATACCAACACCGGGGAGCTGTTTTTT. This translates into CASTGDTNTGELFF.

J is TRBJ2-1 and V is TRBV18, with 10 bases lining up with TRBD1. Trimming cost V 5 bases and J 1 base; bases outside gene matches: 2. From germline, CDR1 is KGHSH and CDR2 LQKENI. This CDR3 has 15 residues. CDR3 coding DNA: TGTGCCAGCTCATGGACAGGGGGTTCCTACAATGAGCAGTTCTTC. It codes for CASSWTGGSYNEQFF.

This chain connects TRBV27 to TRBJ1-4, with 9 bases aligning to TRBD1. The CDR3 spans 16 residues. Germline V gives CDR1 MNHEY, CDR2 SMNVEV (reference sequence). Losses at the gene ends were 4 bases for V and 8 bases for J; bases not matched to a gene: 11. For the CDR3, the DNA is TGTGCCAGCAGTTCCTTGACAGGGGGTTGGGGGGAAAAACTGTTTTTT. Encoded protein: CASSSLTGGWGEKLFF.

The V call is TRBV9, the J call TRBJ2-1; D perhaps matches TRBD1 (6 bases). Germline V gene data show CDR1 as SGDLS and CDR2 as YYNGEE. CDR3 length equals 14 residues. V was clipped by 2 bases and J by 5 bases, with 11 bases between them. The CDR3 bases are TGTGCCAGCAGCGTCCGGGACATTGACAATGAGCAGTTCTTC. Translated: CASSVRDIDNEQFF.

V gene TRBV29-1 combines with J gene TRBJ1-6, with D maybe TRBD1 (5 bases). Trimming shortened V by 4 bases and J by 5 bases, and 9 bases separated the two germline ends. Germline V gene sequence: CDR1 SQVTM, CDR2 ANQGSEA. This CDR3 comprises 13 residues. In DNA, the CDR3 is TGCAGCGTTGCGGTGACAGATAATTCACCCCTCCACTTT. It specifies CSVAVTDNSPLHF.

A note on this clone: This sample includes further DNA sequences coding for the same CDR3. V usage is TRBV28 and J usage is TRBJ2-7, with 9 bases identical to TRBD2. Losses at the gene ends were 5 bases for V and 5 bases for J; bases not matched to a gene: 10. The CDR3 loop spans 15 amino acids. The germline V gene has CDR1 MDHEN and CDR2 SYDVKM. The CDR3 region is CASSLAGTRGDEQYF. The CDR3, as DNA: TGTGCCAGCAGTCTAGCGGGGACTAGGGGGGACGAGCAGTACTTC.